This T cell receptor beta chain was sequenced during a study of STAT3 mutations in large granular lymphocyte leukemia. The study's findings and limits: After therapy, about 35% of the 18 patients switched clonotypes, all new clones STAT3 wild type. In several patients, dominant TCR clone burden exceeded STAT3 mutant burden, suggesting STAT3 mutation arose secondarily. Every T-LGLL patient had at least one immunodominant TCRbeta clonotype. Clonal expansion was inferred from samples taken at other timepoints. In some patients, a small highly pathogenic clone possibly went undetected.

Repertoires were generated with immunoSEQ multiplex PCR, while TCRdb's copy carries only in-frame clones and drops some. The sample lists thousands of clones; approximately 31% were seen once. The germline V gene encodes CDR1 KGHSH and CDR2 LQKENI. Trimming took off 2 bases at V and 4 bases at J, with 3 bases between the two ends. This CDR3 spans 11 amino acids. This clone turned up a few times. Its specificity is not known. The sequence derives from a human donor with T large granular lymphocyte leukemia. Some clones in this sample may be carry-over from other donors' samples. The specimen was PBMCs. The chain employs TRBV18 and TRBJ2-7; D gene uncertain. DNA of the CDR3: TGTGCCAGCTCACCAGGGTACGAGCAGTACTTC. This translates into CASSPGYEQYF. The full variable domain, in which reference TRBV18 and TRBJ2-7 provide the parts outside the CDR3, is NAGVMQNPRHLVRRRGQEARLRCSPMKGHSHVYWYRQLPEEGLKFMVYLQKENIIDESGMPKERFSAEFPKEGPSILRIQQVVRGDSAAYFCASSPGYEQYFGPGTRLTVT.